In this sample, the clone carrying this T cell receptor (beta chain) turned up a few times. What it recognizes is unknown. TCRdb re-called the 5' RACE reads through MiXCR, storing one row per CDR3 protein. Here the sample spans 150,000 to 200,000 distinct CDR3 sequences, around 9.7% being singletons. The V end lost 4 bases, the J end lost 2 bases, and 11 bases lay between the germline ends. From germline, CDR1 is SNHLY and CDR2 FYNNEI. The CDR3 runs to 14 residues. This specimen belongs to a study of T cells after yellow fever vaccination. Study findings and constraints: Post-booster repertoires again held most primary-vaccination clones (about 96% CD4, just under 90% CD8).

The clonotype comes from a man between 18 and 29 years old who received the YFV17D yellow fever vaccine. The sequences come from CD8+ T cells sorted from PBMCs, collected 45 days after the yellow fever booster vaccination. The rearrangement uses TRBV2 and TRBJ1-1, with D uncertain. CDR3: CASSGVTSNTEAFF. The CDR3 bases are TGTGCCAGCAGTGGTGTCACTAGCAACACTGAAGCTTTCTTT.